This record looks at one T cell receptor (beta chain) sequence and its context. This sample was included in a study of cytomegalovirus exposure and HLA in healthy donors. Study information: Earlier findings included roughly 120 million unique TCR beta sequences obtained from about 179 million T cells.

Primers: 60 Vbeta forward and 13 Jbeta reverse. Here immunoSEQ multiplex PCR was the method, and the copy in TCRdb shows in-frame clones only, minus some. The sample yields about 130,000 clones, around 83% seen once. Germline lookup yields CDR1 SGHRS and CDR2 YFSETQ. V gave up 4 bases and J gave up 0 bases; unmatched junction bases: 6. The CDR3 is 15 amino acids. The sequencing sample was made of PBMCs. The rearrangement joins TRBV5-1 to TRBJ2-7; 8 bases fit TRBD1. The receptor was derived from a girl aged 2-15 years in good health and CMV-seronegative. In nucleotides, the CDR3 is TGCGCCAGCAGCGGACAGGGCGAACCCTCCTACGAGCAGTACTTC. Its protein is CASSGQGEPSYEQYF.